The 24 T cell receptor beta chains listed next were all sequenced from one sample in a study of response to subunit inactivated influenza vaccine. MiXCR, applied by TCRdb to the RT-PCR reads, yields one record per CDR3 protein. The profile shows roughly 710,000 distinct CDR3 sequences, approximately 15% of them singletons. The material sequenced was PBMCs from blood, taken 14 days before vaccination. These receptors originate from a man aged 45-65 years who received an inactivated influenza vaccine.

This clonotype has a handful of counts. The chain employs TRBV7-2 and TRBJ2-7; 9 bases agree with TRBD2. The CDR3 is 17 residues long. Germline CDR1 reads SGHTA; CDR2 reads FQGNSA. Losses at the gene ends were 5 bases for V and 4 bases for J; bases not matched to a gene: 15. CDR3 sequence reads: CASSPLPLAGYNYEQYF. For the CDR3, the DNA is TGTGCCAGCAGCCCTCTTCCCCTAGCGGGATATAATTACGAGCAGTACTTC.

This clonotype was detected a few times. The chain uses TRBV5-6 and TRBJ2-2; D is unresolved. The germline gives CDR1 SGHDT, CDR2 YYEEEE. This CDR3 region has 14 residues. V shed 3 bases and J shed 6 bases, with 12 bases lying between them. This chain's CDR3 is CASSSLSGPGELFF. CDR3 nucleotide sequence: TGTGCCAGCAGCTCCCTAAGTGGACCCGGGGAGCTGTTTTTT.

This clonotype has more than one count but fewer than ten. This chain uses TRBV11-2 with TRBJ1-2; weak D call: TRBD1 (5 bases). Germline assignment: CDR1 SGHAT and CDR2 FQNNGV. The CDR3 is 14 amino acids. The V gene lost 4 bases and the J gene lost 4 bases, with 13 bases spanning the gap. CDR3 sequence reads: CASSSGLQGYGYTF. The CDR3 coding sequence is TGTGCCAGCAGCTCGGGACTCCAAGGCTATGGCTACACCTTC. Drawing the rest from reference TRBV11-2 and TRBJ1-2, the complete variable domain is EAGVAQSPRYKIIEKRQSVAFWCNPISGHATLYWYQQILGQGPKLLIQFQNNGVVDDSQLPKDRFSAERLKGVDSTLKIQPAKLEDSAVYLCASSSGLQGYGYTFGSGTRLTVV.

This clonotype was found a few times. The chain recombines TRBV6-5 with TRBJ1-6; D remains unclear. Germline V gene lookup returns CDR1 MNHEY and CDR2 SVGAGI. The CDR3 loop spans 16 amino acids. V dropped 0 bases and J dropped 8 bases, with 14 bases sitting between them. As DNA, the CDR3 is TGTGCCAGCAGTTACTCGCTAGTTGGGCAGGATTCACCCCTCCACTTT. Encoded protein: CASSYSLVGQDSPLHF.

This clonotype came up many times. The V call is TRBV10-3, the J call TRBJ1-5; D is undetermined. The CDR3 has 13 amino acids. V gave up 2 bases and J gave up 5 bases, with 7 bases separating them. Germline loops: CDR1 ENHRY, CDR2 SYGVKD. This CDR3 is CAISESADQPQHF. CDR3 coding DNA: TGTGCCATCAGTGAGAGTGCAGATCAGCCCCAGCATTTT.

This clonotype was seen a few times. The rearrangement links TRBV29-1 to TRBJ1-1; D gene ambiguous. V lost 7 bases to trimming and J lost 2 bases, with 17 bases between them. The CDR3 totals 14 residues. Germline assignment: CDR1 SQVTM and CDR2 ANQGSEA. CDR3 bases: TGCAGCGCCACACTAGGTCCGGTAAACACTGAAGCTTTCTTT. It codes for CSATLGPVNTEAFF.

The chain recombines TRBV11-2 with TRBJ2-1, with TRBD2 identical over 11 bases. V dropped 3 bases and J dropped 5; count of bases not matched to a gene: 9. Germline CDR1 SGHAT, CDR2 FQNNGV. The CDR3 runs 17 residues. The CDR3 here is CASSLILAGDGHNEQFF. The CDR3 nucleotides are TGTGCCAGCAGCTTGATACTAGCGGGGGACGGGCACAATGAGCAGTTCTTC. Full variable domain (rest looked up from reference TRBV11-2 and TRBJ2-1): EAGVAQSPRYKIIEKRQSVAFWCNPISGHATLYWYQQILGQGPKLLIQFQNNGVVDDSQLPKDRFSAERLKGVDSTLKIQPAKLEDSAVYLCASSLILAGDGHNEQFFGPGTRLTVL.

V usage is TRBV4-3 and J usage is TRBJ2-3; 12 positions match TRBD2. Germline V gene data show CDR1 as LGHNA and CDR2 as YSLEER. The CDR3 has 17 residues. After removal of 0 bases from V and 6 bases from J, the junction contained 7 bases not matched to a gene. CDR3: CASSQDALAGGRDTQYF. The DNA of the CDR3 is TGCGCCAGCAGCCAAGACGCCCTAGCGGGGGGGCGTGATACGCAGTATTTT.

The chain employs TRBV20-1 and TRBJ1-4; D unresolved. CDR3 length equals 15 residues. The germline V gene encodes CDR1 DFQATT and CDR2 SNEGSKA (reference sequence). V was trimmed by 5 bases and J by 0 bases, leaving 13 bases between them. DNA of the CDR3: TGCAGTGCTGTGCCTTCCGGGGCAACTAATGAAAAACTGTTTTTT. Translating gives CSAVPSGATNEKLFF.

The rearrangement joins TRBV7-9 to TRBJ1-5; TRBD1 aligns across 7 bases. V shed 4 bases and J 0 bases; nucleotides not matched to a gene: 3. Germline values: CDR1 SEHNR, CDR2 FQNEAQ (reference sequence). The CDR3 has 15 amino acids. CDR3 DNA: TGTGCCAGCAGCTCAACAGGGGATAGCAATCAGCCCCAGCATTTT. This sequence encodes CASSSTGDSNQPQHF.

This chain uses TRBV4-3 with TRBJ2-3; 7 bases align to TRBD1. V shed 1 base, J shed 4 bases, and the junction held 5 bases outside the gene matches. Germline values: CDR1 LGHNA, CDR2 YSLEER. The CDR3 runs 15 residues. CDR3: CASSQGRQGPDTQYF. In DNA, the CDR3 is TGCGCCAGCAGCCAAGGTCGACAGGGCCCAGATACGCAGTATTTT.

This chain uses TRBV5-1 with TRBJ2-1; 11 bases fit TRBD2. Germline trimming cut 0 bases from V and 7 bases from J; bases unmatched to any gene: 9. The CDR3 spans 17 residues. Germline CDR1 reads SGHRS; CDR2 reads YFSETQ. The chain's CDR3 is CASSLAIWGLAVNEQFF. In DNA form, the CDR3 reads TGCGCCAGCAGCTTGGCAATCTGGGGACTAGCGGTTAATGAGCAGTTCTTC.

The chain recombines TRBV6-2 or TRBV6-3 with TRBJ2-7; 9 bases align to TRBD1. CDR1 MNHEY and CDR2 SVGEGT come from the germline V gene. V lost 7 bases and J lost 2; bases outside the gene matches: 6. The CDR3 is made up of 14 amino acids. CDR3 in amino acids: CASTGQGLPYEQYF. CDR3 in DNA: TGTGCCAGCACCGGACAGGGGCTCCCCTACGAGCAGTACTTC.

There are many counts of this clonotype. The chain recombines TRBV5-1 with TRBJ1-2; 8 nucleotides match TRBD1. Germline trimming cut 0 bases from V and 4 bases from J; bases unmatched to any gene: 11. Germline CDR1 is SGHRS and CDR2 is YFSETQ. The CDR3 runs to 17 residues. CDR3 sequence reads: CASSLAWSDRGGYGYTF. CDR3 DNA sequence: TGCGCCAGCAGCTTGGCTTGGTCCGACAGGGGAGGCTATGGCTACACCTTC.

This clonotype showed up many times. The chain couples TRBV19 to TRBJ2-7; possible D gene TRBD1, 6 bases. V lost 5 bases, J lost 3 bases, and 14 bases lay in between. The CDR3 is made up of 14 amino acids. From germline, CDR1 is LNHDA and CDR2 SQIVND (reference sequence). The CDR3 coding sequence is TGTGCCAGTAGTCGCCGGGACAACATCTACGAGCAGTACTTC. Residues: CASSRRDNIYEQYF.

The chain combines TRBV11-2 with TRBJ2-3; 12 bases map to TRBD2. Per the germline V gene, CDR1 is SGHAT and CDR2 is FQNNGV. The CDR3 spans 20 residues. Trimming removed 2 bases from V and 6 bases from J; junction bases left unmatched: 18. The CDR3 DNA sequence: TGTGCCAGCAGCTTAATGGGGCGACTAGCGGGAGAGTATTACACTGATACGCAGTATTTT. Amino acid sequence: CASSLMGRLAGEYYTDTQYF. Full variable domain (outside the CDR3, taken from reference TRBV11-2 and TRBJ2-3): EAGVAQSPRYKIIEKRQSVAFWCNPISGHATLYWYQQILGQGPKLLIQFQNNGVVDDSQLPKDRFSAERLKGVDSTLKIQPAKLEDSAVYLCASSLMGRLAGEYYTDTQYFGPGTRLTVL.

This clonotype turned up a few times. The chain has TRBV3-1 and TRBJ2-3; D could derive from TRBD1 or TRBD2 (5 bases each). Trimming stripped 4 bases from V and 0 bases from J, with 14 bases between. The V gene's germline CDR1 is LGHDT and CDR2 YNNKEL (reference sequence). This CDR3 is 16 amino acids long. CDR3 DNA: TGTGCCAGCAGCCCCCCCGGGACGGTGAGCACAGATACGCAGTATTTT. Encoded protein: CASSPPGTVSTDTQYF.

The V call is TRBV24-1, the J call TRBJ2-3, with 7 bases matching TRBD2. Trimming removed 10 bases from V and 5 bases from J; junction bases left unmatched: 8. Germline V gene lookup returns CDR1 KGHDR and CDR2 SFDVKD. The CDR3 runs to 13 residues. The CDR3 sequence is CATKGGELDTQYF. CDR3 in DNA: TGTGCCACTAAGGGAGGGGAGTTAGATACGCAGTATTTT.

This clonotype was counted only a few times. The chain uses TRBV6-1 and TRBJ2-5, with 7 bases that match TRBD1. CDR1 and CDR2 (germline): MNHNS, SASEGT. V was clipped by 6 bases and J by 3 bases; unmatched bases: 7. The CDR3 covers 14 residues. This CDR3 is CASSLGQREETQYF. For the CDR3, the DNA is TGTGCCAGCAGCCTGGGACAGAGAGAAGAGACCCAGTACTTC.

This clonotype has a count of ten or more. The chain employs TRBV11-2 and TRBJ1-2, with D uncertain. The length of the CDR3 is 18 residues. Trimming took 3 bases from V and 4 from J, leaving 24 bases between them. Germline V lookup: CDR1 SGHAT, CDR2 FQNNGV. CDR3 sequence (DNA): TGTGCCAGCAGCTTTCGCTCGTTTTCGCCCAGTCGGCGCTATGGCTACACCTTC. Its protein is CASSFRSFSPSRRYGYTF. Variable domain in full (rest from reference TRBV11-2 and TRBJ1-2): EAGVAQSPRYKIIEKRQSVAFWCNPISGHATLYWYQQILGQGPKLLIQFQNNGVVDDSQLPKDRFSAERLKGVDSTLKIQPAKLEDSAVYLCASSFRSFSPSRRYGYTFGSGTRLTVV.

V is TRBV5-1 and J is TRBJ2-5; the D gene is possibly TRBD2 (6 bases). Germline loops: CDR1 SGHRS, CDR2 YFSETQ. The CDR3 runs to 13 residues. V was shortened by 4 bases and J by 4 bases, with 11 bases between the two germline ends. In DNA, the CDR3 is TGCGCCAGCAGCAGCTCTAGCGTAGAGACCCAGTACTTC. The encoded protein is CASSSSSVETQYF.

This clonotype came up many times. The chain uses TRBV7-9 and TRBJ1-2; D unclear. Trimming left V 5 bases short and J 4 bases short, with 11 bases between. CDR1 and CDR2 (germline): SEHNR, FQNEAQ (reference sequence). The CDR3 has 13 residues. CDR3 residues: CASSLGFTYGYTF. DNA for the CDR3: TGTGCCAGCAGCCTTGGATTCACCTATGGCTACACCTTC.

As DNA, the CDR3 is TGTGCCAGCAGGCAACAGGGGTCAGGTGAGCAGTTCTTC. It translates to CASRQQGSGEQFF. This rearrangement joins TRBV12-3 or TRBV12-4 to TRBJ2-1; 7 positions agree with TRBD1. The J segment lost 9 bases and the V segment lost 6 bases, leaving 8 bases of the junction unmatched. This CDR3 contains 13 residues.

This sequence joins TRBV6-2 or TRBV6-3 and TRBJ2-6; TRBD2 agrees at 10 bases. The CDR3 runs to 19 residues. V lost 2 bases and J lost 0; bases outside the gene matches: 7. Per germline, CDR1 MNHEY and CDR2 SVGEGT. DNA of the CDR3: TGTGCCAGCAGTTACCGGATTAGCGGGAGGTTCTCTGGGGCCAACGTCCTGACTTTC. Translating gives CASSYRISGRFSGANVLTF.